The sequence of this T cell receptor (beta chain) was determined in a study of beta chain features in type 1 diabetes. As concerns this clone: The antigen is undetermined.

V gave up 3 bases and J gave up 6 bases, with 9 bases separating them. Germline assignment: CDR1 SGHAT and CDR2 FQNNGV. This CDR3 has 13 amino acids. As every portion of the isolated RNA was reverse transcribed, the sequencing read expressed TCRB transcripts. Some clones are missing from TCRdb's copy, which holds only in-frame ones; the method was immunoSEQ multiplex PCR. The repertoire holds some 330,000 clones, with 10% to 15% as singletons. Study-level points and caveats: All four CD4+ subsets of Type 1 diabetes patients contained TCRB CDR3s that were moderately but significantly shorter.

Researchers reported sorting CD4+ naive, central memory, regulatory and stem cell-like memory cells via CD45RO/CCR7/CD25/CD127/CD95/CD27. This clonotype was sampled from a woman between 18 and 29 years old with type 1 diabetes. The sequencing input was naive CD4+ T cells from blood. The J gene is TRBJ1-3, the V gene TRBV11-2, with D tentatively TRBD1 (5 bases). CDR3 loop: CASSFRGENTIYF. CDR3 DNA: TGTGCCAGCAGCTTCCGGGGGGAAAACACCATATATTTT.